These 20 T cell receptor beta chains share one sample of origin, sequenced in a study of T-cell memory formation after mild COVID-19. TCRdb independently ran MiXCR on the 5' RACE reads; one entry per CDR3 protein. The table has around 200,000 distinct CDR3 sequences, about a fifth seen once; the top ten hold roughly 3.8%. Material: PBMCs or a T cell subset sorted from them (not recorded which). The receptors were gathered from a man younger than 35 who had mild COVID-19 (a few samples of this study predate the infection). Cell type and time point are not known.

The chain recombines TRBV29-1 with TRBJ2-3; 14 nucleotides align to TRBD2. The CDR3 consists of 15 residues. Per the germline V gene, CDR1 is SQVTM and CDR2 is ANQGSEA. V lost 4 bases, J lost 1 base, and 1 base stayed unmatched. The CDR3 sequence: CSVGGLAGGTDTQYF. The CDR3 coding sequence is TGCAGCGTTGGGGGACTAGCGGGGGGCACAGATACGCAGTATTTT.

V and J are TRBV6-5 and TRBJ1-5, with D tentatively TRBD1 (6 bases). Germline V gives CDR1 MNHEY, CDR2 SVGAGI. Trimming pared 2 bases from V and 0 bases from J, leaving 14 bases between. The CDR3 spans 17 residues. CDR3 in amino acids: CASSYPRQVDSNQPQHF. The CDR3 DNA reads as TGTGCCAGCAGTTACCCCAGACAGGTCGATAGCAATCAGCCCCAGCATTTT.

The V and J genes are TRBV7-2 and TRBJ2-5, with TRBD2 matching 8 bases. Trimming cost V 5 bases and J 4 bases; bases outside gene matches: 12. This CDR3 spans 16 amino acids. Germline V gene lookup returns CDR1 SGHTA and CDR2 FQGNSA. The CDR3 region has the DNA TGTGCCAGCAGCCCCGTCTGGGCGGGGGGATCAGAGACCCAGTACTTC. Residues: CASSPVWAGGSETQYF.

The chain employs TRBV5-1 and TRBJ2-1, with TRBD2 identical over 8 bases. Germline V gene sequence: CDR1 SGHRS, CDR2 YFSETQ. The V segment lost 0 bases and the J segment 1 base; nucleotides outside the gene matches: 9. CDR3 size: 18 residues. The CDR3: CASSLVFSSGGSYNEQFF. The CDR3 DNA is TGCGCCAGCAGCTTGGTCTTTTCCAGCGGGGGTTCCTACAATGAGCAGTTCTTC.

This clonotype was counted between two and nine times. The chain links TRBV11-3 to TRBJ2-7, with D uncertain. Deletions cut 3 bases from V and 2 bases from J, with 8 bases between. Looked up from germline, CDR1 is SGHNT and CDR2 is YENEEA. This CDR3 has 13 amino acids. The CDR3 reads CASSFTRTYEQYF. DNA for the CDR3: TGTGCCAGCAGCTTTACGCGGACCTACGAGCAGTACTTC.

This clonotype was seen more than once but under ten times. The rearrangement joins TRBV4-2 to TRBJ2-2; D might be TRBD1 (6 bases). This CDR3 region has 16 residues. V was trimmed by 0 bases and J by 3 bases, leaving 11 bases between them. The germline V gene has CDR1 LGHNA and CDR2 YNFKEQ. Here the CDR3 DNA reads TGTGCCAGCAGCCAAGATTCCAGGGGAGACACCGGGGAGCTGTTTTTT. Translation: CASSQDSRGDTGELFF.

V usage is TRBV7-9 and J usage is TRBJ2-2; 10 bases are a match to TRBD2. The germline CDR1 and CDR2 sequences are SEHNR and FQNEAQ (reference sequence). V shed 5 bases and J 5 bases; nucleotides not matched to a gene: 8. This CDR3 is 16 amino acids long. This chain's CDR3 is CASSKGLARGTGELFF. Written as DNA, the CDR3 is TGTGCCAGCAGCAAGGGACTAGCGCGAGGGACCGGGGAGCTGTTTTTT. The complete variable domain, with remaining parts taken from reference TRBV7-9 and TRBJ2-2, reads DTGVSQNPRHKITKRGQNVTFRCDPISEHNRLYWYRQTLGQGPEFLTYFQNEAQLEKSRLLSDRFSAERPKGSFSTLEIQRTEQGDSAMYLCASSKGLARGTGELFFGEGSRLTVL.

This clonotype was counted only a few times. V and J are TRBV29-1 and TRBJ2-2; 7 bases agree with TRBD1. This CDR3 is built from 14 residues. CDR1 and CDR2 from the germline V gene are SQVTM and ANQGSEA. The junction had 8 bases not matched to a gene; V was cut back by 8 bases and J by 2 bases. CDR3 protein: CSLRQGDNTGELFF. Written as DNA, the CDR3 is TGCAGCTTAAGACAGGGTGATAACACCGGGGAGCTGTTTTTT.

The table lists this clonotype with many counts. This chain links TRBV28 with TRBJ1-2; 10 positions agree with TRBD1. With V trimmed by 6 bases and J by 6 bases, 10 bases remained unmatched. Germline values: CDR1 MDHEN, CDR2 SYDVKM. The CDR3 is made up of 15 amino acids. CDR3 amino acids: CASSSGTGVRDGYTF. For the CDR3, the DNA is TGTGCCAGCAGCTCCGGGACAGGGGTGAGGGATGGCTACACCTTC.

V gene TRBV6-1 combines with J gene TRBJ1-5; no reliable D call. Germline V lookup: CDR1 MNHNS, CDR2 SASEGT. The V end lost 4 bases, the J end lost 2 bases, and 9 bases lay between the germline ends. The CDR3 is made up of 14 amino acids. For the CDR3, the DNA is TGTGCCAGCAGTGCCTTGAGGGGCAATCAGCCCCAGCATTTT. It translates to CASSALRGNQPQHF.

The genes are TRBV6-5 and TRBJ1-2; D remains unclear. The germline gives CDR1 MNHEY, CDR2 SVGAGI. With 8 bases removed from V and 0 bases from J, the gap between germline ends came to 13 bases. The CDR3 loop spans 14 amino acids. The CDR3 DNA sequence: TGTGCCAGCCAGAACTCGGGAGCTAACTATGGCTACACCTTC. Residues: CASQNSGANYGYTF.

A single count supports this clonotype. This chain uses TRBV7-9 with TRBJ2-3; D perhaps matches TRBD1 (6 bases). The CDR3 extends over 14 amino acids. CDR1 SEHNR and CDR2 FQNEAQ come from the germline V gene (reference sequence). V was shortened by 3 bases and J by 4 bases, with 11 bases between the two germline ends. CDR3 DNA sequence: TGTGCCAGCAGCTTTCCGCAGGGGCCAGATACGCAGTATTTT. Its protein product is CASSFPQGPDTQYF.

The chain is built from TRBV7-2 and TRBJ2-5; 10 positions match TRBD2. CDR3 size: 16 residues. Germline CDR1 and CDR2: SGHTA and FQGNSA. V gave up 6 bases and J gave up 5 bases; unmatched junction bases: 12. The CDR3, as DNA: TGTGCCAGCAGGCCCCATCTGGGAGCGGGGGGGGAGACCCAGTACTTC. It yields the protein CASRPHLGAGGETQYF. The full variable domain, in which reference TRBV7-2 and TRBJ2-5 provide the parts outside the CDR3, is GAGVSQSPSNKVTEKGKDVELRCDPISGHTALYWYRQSLGQGLEFLIYFQGNSAPDKSGLPSDRFSAERTGGSVSTLTIQRTQQEDSAVYLCASRPHLGAGGETQYFGPGTRLLVL.

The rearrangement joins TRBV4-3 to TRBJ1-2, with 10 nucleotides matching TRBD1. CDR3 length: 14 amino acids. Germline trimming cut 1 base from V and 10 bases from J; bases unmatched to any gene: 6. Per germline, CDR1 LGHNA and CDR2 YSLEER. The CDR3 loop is CASSQGLTGGAYTF. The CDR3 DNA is TGCGCCAGCAGCCAAGGCCTGACAGGGGGCGCCTACACCTTC.

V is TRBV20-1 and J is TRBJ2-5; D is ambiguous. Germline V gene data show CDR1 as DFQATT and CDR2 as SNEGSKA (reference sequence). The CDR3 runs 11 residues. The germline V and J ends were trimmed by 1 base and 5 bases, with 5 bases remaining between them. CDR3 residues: CSARGRETQYF. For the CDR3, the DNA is TGCAGTGCTAGAGGCCGGGAGACCCAGTACTTC.

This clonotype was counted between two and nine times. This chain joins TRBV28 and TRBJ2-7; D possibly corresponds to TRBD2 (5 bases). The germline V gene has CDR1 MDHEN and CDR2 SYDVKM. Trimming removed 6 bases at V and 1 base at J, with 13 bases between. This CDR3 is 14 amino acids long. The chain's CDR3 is CASSLGSTSYEQYF. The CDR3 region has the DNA TGTGCCAGCAGCTTGGGGAGCACGTCCTACGAGCAGTACTTC.

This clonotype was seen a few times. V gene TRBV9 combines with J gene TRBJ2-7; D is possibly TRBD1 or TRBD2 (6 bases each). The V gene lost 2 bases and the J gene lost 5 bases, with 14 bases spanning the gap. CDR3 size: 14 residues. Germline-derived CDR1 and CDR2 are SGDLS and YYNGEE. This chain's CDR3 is CASSVGPGAHEQYF. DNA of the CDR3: TGTGCCAGCAGCGTCGGCCCGGGGGCCCACGAGCAGTACTTC.

CDR3: CASSLSGGSAADTQYF. CDR3 bases: TGTGCCAGCAGTCTTAGCGGGGGGTCGGCAGCAGATACGCAGTATTTT. J is TRBJ2-3 and V is TRBV7-2; 10 bases are a match to TRBD2. Trimming cost V 6 bases and J 4 bases; bases outside gene matches: 10. Germline lookup yields CDR1 SGHTA and CDR2 FQGNSA. This CDR3 is built from 16 residues. The complete variable domain, with remaining parts taken from reference TRBV7-2 and TRBJ2-3, reads GAGVSQSPSNKVTEKGKDVELRCDPISGHTALYWYRQSLGQGLEFLIYFQGNSAPDKSGLPSDRFSAERTGGSVSTLTIQRTQQEDSAVYLCASSLSGGSAADTQYFGPGTRLTVL.

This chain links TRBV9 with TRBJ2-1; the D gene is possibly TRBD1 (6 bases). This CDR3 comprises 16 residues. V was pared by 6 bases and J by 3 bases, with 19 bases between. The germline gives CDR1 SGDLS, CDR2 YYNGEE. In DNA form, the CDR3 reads TGTGCCAGCACCCTTGACCCAGGGGACGTCTACAATGAGCAGTTCTTC. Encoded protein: CASTLDPGDVYNEQFF.

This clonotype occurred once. CDR3 region: CASSSLGRGQGRDNYGYTF. In nucleotides, the CDR3 is TGTGCCAGCAGCTCTCTCGGAAGGGGGCAGGGGAGGGATAACTATGGCTACACCTTC. This chain joins TRBV21-1 and TRBJ1-2; the table's D call of TRBD1 was not tested on the DNA. TRBV21-1 is recorded as a pseudogene. The CDR3 contains 19 residues.